Listed here is a single T cell receptor (beta chain). Antigen specificity is unknown. The junction does not match germline at one end; this may be a read error. These data are taken from a study of blood T cells in healthy people across ages. Study-level points and caveats: PBMC samples, being unsorted, prevented any conclusive comparison of naive and antigen-experienced cells. Naive T cell percentage showed a strong correlation with the diversity of TCR beta.

Caucasian individuals from Russia who were healthy and aged about 6 to 95 acted as donors. Per sample, at least 5.5 micrograms of total RNA were extracted. The use of a sample-barcoded 5' primer and a J-beta primer mix characterized a second PCR of roughly 6 to 11 cycles. MiXCR was run by TCRdb on the 5' RACE reads, yielding one entry per CDR3 protein. The table has roughly 1.6 million distinct CDR3 sequences, 34% seen once. Germline V gene sequence: CDR1 LGHNA, CDR2 YNFKEQ. The CDR3 covers 15 residues. Material: blood. The rearrangement uses TRBV4-2 and TRBJ2-7; maybe TRBD2 (6 bases). The sequence was obtained from a woman under 40 in good health. The CDR3 sequence: CAGSQEDGSSYEQYF. As DNA, the CDR3 is TGTGCCGGCAGCCAAGAGGACGGGAGCTCCTACGAGCAGTACTTC.